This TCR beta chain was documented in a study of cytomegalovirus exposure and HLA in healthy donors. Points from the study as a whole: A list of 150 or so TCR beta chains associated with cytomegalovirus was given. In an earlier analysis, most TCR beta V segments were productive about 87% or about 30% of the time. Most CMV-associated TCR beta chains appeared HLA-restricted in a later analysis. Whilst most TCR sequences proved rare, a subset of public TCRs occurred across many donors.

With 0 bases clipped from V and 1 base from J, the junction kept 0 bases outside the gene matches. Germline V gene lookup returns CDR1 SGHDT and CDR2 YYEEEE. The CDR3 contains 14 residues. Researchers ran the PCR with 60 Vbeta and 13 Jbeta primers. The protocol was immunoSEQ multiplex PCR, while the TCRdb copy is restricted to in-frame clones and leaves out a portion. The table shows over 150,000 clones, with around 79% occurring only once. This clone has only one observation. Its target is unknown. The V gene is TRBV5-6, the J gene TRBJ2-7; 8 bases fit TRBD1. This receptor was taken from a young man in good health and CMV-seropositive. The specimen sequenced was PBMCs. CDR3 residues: CASSLGDRSYEQYF. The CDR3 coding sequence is TGTGCCAGCAGCTTGGGGGACAGGTCCTACGAGCAGTACTTC.